This T cell receptor beta chain was sequenced for a study of CD8 T cells in ankylosing spondylitis. In the case of this clonotype: What it binds is unknown.

There are 15 residues in the CDR3. Trimming took off 6 bases at V and 4 bases at J, with 18 bases between the two ends. Study-level findings and limits: Matched ankylosing spondylitis synovial fluid reportedly showed significant enrichment of disease-linked clones. With a CD8+ phenotype, disease-linked clones were relatively rare in peripheral blood. Blood from ankylosing spondylitis patients appeared to carry a characteristic eight-variant TCR beta motif. Before this, some motif variants had been reported in reactive arthritis synovial fluid and blood.

Scientists made TCR beta libraries using quantitative 5'-RACE with molecular barcodes. TCRdb reprocessed the 5' RACE reads with MiXCR, giving one entry per CDR3 protein. Seen here are roughly 700,000 distinct CDR3 sequences, around a fifth observed once, and the top ten hold around 19%. The sample was blood, either unsorted or a sorted T cell fraction (not recorded which). This TCR came from a male donor with ankylosing spondylitis. The V call is TRBV12-3 or TRBV12-4, the J call TRBJ1-2; unclear D gene. CDR3 DNA sequence: TGTGCCAGCAGCGCACAGTTGGAGATCATCTATGGCTACACCTTC. Protein: CASSAQLEIIYGYTF.